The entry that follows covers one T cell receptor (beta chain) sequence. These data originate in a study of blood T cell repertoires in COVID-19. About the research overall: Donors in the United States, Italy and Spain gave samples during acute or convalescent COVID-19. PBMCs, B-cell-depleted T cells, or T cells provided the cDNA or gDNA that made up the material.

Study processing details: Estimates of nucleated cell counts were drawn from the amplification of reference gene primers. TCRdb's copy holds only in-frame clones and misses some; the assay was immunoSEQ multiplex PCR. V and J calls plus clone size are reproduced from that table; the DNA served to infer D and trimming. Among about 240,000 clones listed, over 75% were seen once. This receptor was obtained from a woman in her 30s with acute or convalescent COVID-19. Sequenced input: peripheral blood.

The CDR3 loop reads CATRETGYVYGYTF. The CDR3 bases are TGTGCCACTCGGGAGACAGGGTACGTCTATGGCTACACCTTC. The chain couples TRBV19 to TRBJ1-2, with 7 bases identical to TRBD1. Germline V CDR1 and CDR2: LNHDA, SQIVND (reference sequence). V shed 10 bases and J 4 bases; nucleotides not matched to a gene: 12. This CDR3 comprises 14 residues.